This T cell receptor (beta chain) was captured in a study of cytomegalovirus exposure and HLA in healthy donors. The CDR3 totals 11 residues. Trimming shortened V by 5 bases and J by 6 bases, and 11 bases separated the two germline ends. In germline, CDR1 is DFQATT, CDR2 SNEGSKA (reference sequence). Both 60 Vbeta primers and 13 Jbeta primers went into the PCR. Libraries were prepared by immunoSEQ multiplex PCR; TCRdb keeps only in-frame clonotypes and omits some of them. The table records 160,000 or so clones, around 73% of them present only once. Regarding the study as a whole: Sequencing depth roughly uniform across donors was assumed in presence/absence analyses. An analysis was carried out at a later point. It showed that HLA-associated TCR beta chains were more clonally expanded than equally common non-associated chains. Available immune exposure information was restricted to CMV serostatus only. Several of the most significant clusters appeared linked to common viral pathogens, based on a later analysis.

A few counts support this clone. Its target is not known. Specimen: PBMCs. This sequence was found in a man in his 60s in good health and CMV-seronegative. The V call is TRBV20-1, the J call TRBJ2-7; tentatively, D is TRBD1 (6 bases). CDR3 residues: CSALHRAEQYF. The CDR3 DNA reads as TGCAGTGCTCTTCACAGGGCCGAGCAGTACTTC.